One sample yielded the 29 T cell receptor beta chains listed below, sequenced in a study of shared clonotypes between healthy human individuals. TCRdb's table, derived via immunoSEQ multiplex PCR, lists solely in-frame clones and lacks some. Here the sample spans 450,000 to 500,000 clones, around 73% being singletons. What was sequenced was PBMCs. The receptors stem from a woman in her thirties or forties in good health. Some clones in this sample may be carry-over from other donors' samples.

Regarding this clone: The sample carries other DNA sequences with the same CDR3. The chain combines TRBV9 with TRBJ2-1, with D unclear. V was pared by 0 bases and J by 4 bases, with 8 bases between. The CDR3 consists of 14 residues. Germline-derived CDR1 and CDR2 are SGDLS and YYNGEE. As DNA, the CDR3 is TGTGCCAGCAGCGTAGAGGGCACGTACAATGAGCAGTTCTTC. Translation gives CASSVEGTYNEQFF.

The chain joins TRBV28 to TRBJ1-1; 7 positions agree with TRBD1. V lost 8 bases, J lost 1 base, and 7 bases stayed unmatched. The CDR3 spans 14 residues. Germline V lookup: CDR1 MDHEN, CDR2 SYDVKM. The CDR3 sequence: CASGQGGQNTEAFF. The CDR3 DNA reads TGTGCCAGCGGGCAGGGGGGTCAGAACACTGAAGCTTTCTTT.

The V and J genes are TRBV10-3 and TRBJ2-5; 11 bases are shared with TRBD1. CDR1 ENHRY and CDR2 SYGVKD come from the germline V gene. V shed 10 bases, J shed 4 bases, and the junction held 5 bases outside the gene matches. The CDR3 is 13 residues long. CDR3 in DNA: TGTGCCACCGCCGGGACAGGGGGAGAGACCCAGTACTTC. This sequence encodes CATAGTGGETQYF.

This chain connects TRBV2 to TRBJ2-1; the D gene is possibly TRBD1 (5 bases). The CDR3 spans 12 residues. V lost 7 bases to trimming and J lost 6 bases, with 10 bases between them. The germline V gene has CDR1 SNHLY and CDR2 FYNNEI. The CDR3 region has the DNA TGTGCCAGCACACAGGACACCAATGAGCAGTTCTTC. This gives the protein CASTQDTNEQFF.

The V and J genes are TRBV18 and TRBJ2-1; perhaps TRBD2 as D (6 bases). The V end was cut by 2 bases, the J end by 0 bases, with 20 bases between. CDR3 length: 19 amino acids. Germline lookup yields CDR1 KGHSH and CDR2 LQKENI. CDR3 loop: CASSPGALGEASSYNEQFF. Written as DNA, the CDR3 is TGTGCCAGCTCACCAGGGGCCCTAGGGGAGGCTAGCTCCTACAATGAGCAGTTCTTC.

Comment on this clone: Other DNA sequences within the sample encode an identical CDR3. The chain employs TRBV10-3 and TRBJ2-5, with 10 bases aligning to TRBD1. CDR3 length: 14 amino acids. Germline V CDR1 and CDR2: ENHRY, SYGVKD. Trimming took 7 bases from V and 3 from J; bases not matched to a gene: 5. In DNA, the CDR3 is TGTGCCATCACTCAGACAGGGGGCGAAGAGACCCAGTACTTC. Translated, it gives CAITQTGGEETQYF.

The rearrangement uses TRBV7-2 and TRBJ2-5; TRBD1 matches at 8 bases. With V trimmed by 5 bases and J by 3 bases, 5 bases remained unmatched. The germline gives CDR1 SGHTA, CDR2 FQGNSA. The CDR3 contains 14 residues. As DNA, the CDR3 is TGTGCCAGCAGCCAGGACAGGGTAAAAGAGACCCAGTACTTC. Translation gives CASSQDRVKETQYF. The full variable domain, its missing parts supplied by reference TRBV7-2 and TRBJ2-5, is GAGVSQSPSNKVTEKGKDVELRCDPISGHTALYWYRQSLGQGLEFLIYFQGNSAPDKSGLPSDRFSAERTGGSVSTLTIQRTQQEDSAVYLCASSQDRVKETQYFGPGTRLLVL.

The V and J genes are TRBV27 and TRBJ2-3, with TRBD2 identical over 8 bases. Germline V lookup: CDR1 MNHEY, CDR2 SMNVEV (reference sequence). CDR3 length: 17 amino acids. V lost 2 bases to trimming and J lost 1 base; unmatched junction nucleotides: 8. In DNA, the CDR3 is TGTGCCAGCAGTTTAAACTCAGCGGGAGTCGGCACAGATACGCAGTATTTT. Amino acid sequence: CASSLNSAGVGTDTQYF.

This rearrangement joins TRBV30 to TRBJ2-7, with D possibly being TRBD1 (6 bases). V shed 1 base and J shed 1 base, with 14 bases lying between them. The CDR3 covers 15 residues. Germline CDR1 GTSNPN, CDR2 SVGIG (reference sequence). The DNA for the CDR3 is TGTGCCTGGAGTGGAGCGACAGGTTATTCCTACGAGCAGTACTTC. This sequence encodes CAWSGATGYSYEQYF.

This clone has just a few counts. This may be a read error, as it is one base from a much larger clone. The V call is TRBV30, the J call TRBJ1-5; 9 nucleotides line up with TRBD1. Germline CDR1 is GTSNPN and CDR2 is SVGIG (reference sequence). CDR3 length equals 14 residues. Unmatched junction bases numbered 7, after V lost 6 bases and J lost 4 bases. CDR3 loop: CACSTQGANQPQHF. Here the CDR3 DNA reads TGTGCCTGTAGTACACAGGGGGCGAATCAGCCCCAGCATTTT. The whole variable domain, remainder taken from reference TRBV30 and TRBJ1-5, is SQTIHQWPATLVQPVGSPLSLECTVEGTSNPNLYWYRQAAGRGLQLLFYSVGIGQISSEVPQNLSASRPQDRQFILSSKKLLLSDSGFYLCACSTQGANQPQHFGDGTRLSIL.

This sequence joins TRBV9 and TRBJ2-7; 13 nucleotides agree with TRBD2. V lost 4 bases to trimming and J lost 0 bases; unmatched junction nucleotides: 4. The CDR3 contains 16 residues. Germline V gene lookup returns CDR1 SGDLS and CDR2 YYNGEE. The CDR3 DNA sequence: TGTGCCAGCAGCAAGACTAGCGGGGGGTTCTCCTACGAGCAGTACTTC. It translates to CASSKTSGGFSYEQYF.

As to this clone: One base away lies a much larger clone, so this may be a sequencing read error. The chain couples TRBV7-9 to TRBJ2-1; 10 positions match TRBD2. The CDR3 consists of 18 residues. V was pared by 1 base and J by 5 bases, with 11 bases of the junction left unmatched. Per germline, CDR1 SEHNR and CDR2 FQNEAQ (reference sequence). The CDR3 protein is CASSLEASGRFIDNEQFF. CDR3 DNA sequence: TGTGCCAGCAGCTTAGAGGCTAGCGGGAGATTTATCGACAATGAGCAGTTCTTC.

This chain uses TRBV28 with TRBJ2-2; 10 bases are a match to TRBD2. Germline V gene lookup returns CDR1 MDHEN and CDR2 SYDVKM. V lost 3 bases and J lost 5; bases outside the gene matches: 6. This CDR3 contains 16 residues. CDR3 DNA sequence: TGTGCCAGCAGTTTCAGCGGGAGGGCCGTGACCGGGGAGCTGTTTTTT. It yields the protein CASSFSGRAVTGELFF.

A remark on this clone: Other DNA variants within this sample encode the same CDR3. The V and J genes are TRBV27 and TRBJ2-6, with D uncertain. Germline values: CDR1 MNHEY, CDR2 SMNVEV (reference sequence). V was cut by 6 bases and J by 1 base, with 4 bases left in between. This CDR3 region has 13 residues. Here the CDR3 reads CASRSSGANVLTF. The DNA for the CDR3 is TGTGCCAGCAGGTCGTCTGGGGCCAACGTCCTGACTTTC.

The V and J genes are TRBV4-1 and TRBJ1-1, with D unclear. V was pared by 3 bases and J by 8 bases, with 13 bases between. CDR1 and CDR2 (germline): MGHRA, YSYEKL. This CDR3 is built from 13 residues. DNA for the CDR3: TGCGCCAGCAGCCACCCTCAGTCCCTCGAAGCTTTCTTT. Its protein is CASSHPQSLEAFF.

The J gene is TRBJ2-7, the V gene TRBV18, with 7 bases matching TRBD2. Germline CDR1 is KGHSH and CDR2 is LQKENI. V lost 1 base to trimming and J lost 5 bases; unmatched junction nucleotides: 8. The CDR3 is 15 residues long. Here the CDR3 DNA reads TGTGCCAGCTCACCACTAAGGACTAGATCTGACGAGCAGTACTTC. Its translation: CASSPLRTRSDEQYF.

The chain links TRBV30 to TRBJ1-6; 8 positions agree with TRBD1. The CDR3 has 15 amino acids. Germline CDR1 is GTSNPN and CDR2 is SVGIG (reference sequence). The V and J ends lost 5 bases and 7 bases, in that order; junction bases with no gene match: 10. The CDR3 loop is CAWGSDGQGNSPLHF. The CDR3 DNA is TGTGCCTGGGGATCGGACGGACAGGGCAATTCACCCCTCCACTTT.

The chain is built from TRBV11-2 and TRBJ2-1; TRBD1 or TRBD2 may be the D gene (5 bases each). Germline CDR1 SGHAT, CDR2 FQNNGV. With 7 bases removed from V and 4 bases from J, the gap between germline ends came to 17 bases. The CDR3 contains 15 residues. The CDR3 here is CASISGAGVYNEQFF. The CDR3 coding sequence is TGTGCCAGCATCTCCGGGGCCGGAGTATACAATGAGCAGTTCTTC.

This rearrangement joins TRBV6-5 to TRBJ2-7; D is undetermined. Germline V gene lookup returns CDR1 MNHEY and CDR2 SVGAGI. Trimming shortened V by 10 bases and J by 1 base, and 14 bases separated the two germline ends. CDR3 length equals 13 residues. CDR3 DNA: TGTGCCACCCAAAAGGACCGATCCTACGAGCAGTACTTC. Translated: CATQKDRSYEQYF.

The V gene is TRBV11-3, the J gene TRBJ2-1; TRBD2 agrees at 14 bases. The J segment lost 7 bases and the V segment lost 6 bases, leaving 5 bases of the junction unmatched. This CDR3 has 15 amino acids. Germline V gene lookup returns CDR1 SGHNT and CDR2 YENEEA. The CDR3 DNA reads as TGTGCCAGCAGTATGGGACTAGCGGGAGTAAATGAGCAGTTCTTC. This sequence encodes CASSMGLAGVNEQFF.

V usage is TRBV19 and J usage is TRBJ1-2; D perhaps matches TRBD1 (6 bases). Between the trimmed V and J ends, which lost 2 bases and 5 bases, there was a span of 18 bases. Per germline, CDR1 LNHDA and CDR2 SQIVND (reference sequence). The CDR3 totals 16 residues. The CDR3: CASSILGGLLRYGYTF. The CDR3 nucleotides read TGTGCCAGTAGTATACTGGGGGGCCTGCTTAGATATGGCTACACCTTC. Drawing the rest from reference TRBV19 and TRBJ1-2, the complete variable domain is DGGITQSPKYLFRKEGQNVTLSCEQNLNHDAMYWYRQDPGQGLRLIYYSQIVNDFQKGDIAEGYSVSREKKESFPLTVTSAQKNPTAFYLCASSILGGLLRYGYTFGSGTRLTVV.

The chain recombines TRBV29-1 with TRBJ2-5; 9 nucleotides align to TRBD1. The last part of the DNA fits TRBJ2-7 better; the J call may be wrong. The CDR3 contains 15 residues. Germline CDR1 SQVTM, CDR2 ANQGSEA. CDR3 nucleotides: TGCAGCGTTGAAGCAGGGACAGGGTCAAGCTACGAGCAGTACTTC. Translating gives CSVEAGTGSSYEQYF.

There are many counts of this clone. The J gene is TRBJ1-1, the V gene TRBV13; D gene uncertain. The germline gives CDR1 PRHDT, CDR2 FYEKMQ (reference sequence). This CDR3 has 13 residues. V was clipped by 1 base and J by 11 bases, with 14 bases between them. The CDR3 region is CASSLVRKNGAFF. CDR3 nucleotides: TGTGCCAGCAGCTTAGTCCGGAAGAATGGGGCTTTCTTT.

The chain couples TRBV11-2 to TRBJ2-1; 11 bases line up with TRBD1. Looked up from germline, CDR1 is SGHAT and CDR2 is FQNNGV. This CDR3 contains 18 residues. Trimming removed 4 bases from V and 8 bases from J; junction bases left unmatched: 16. The CDR3 region has the DNA TGTGCCAGCAGCTACACCCGCAGATGGACAGGGGGCTGGGATGAGCAGTTCTTC. Its translation is CASSYTRRWTGGWDEQFF.

The chain combines TRBV5-1 with TRBJ2-7; 8 nucleotides line up with TRBD1. V shed 2 bases and J 3 bases; nucleotides not matched to a gene: 13. This CDR3 has 17 amino acids. Germline V gene lookup returns CDR1 SGHRS and CDR2 YFSETQ. CDR3 in amino acids: CASSLNSAVTGVYEQYF. CDR3 DNA: TGCGCCAGCAGCTTAAACTCCGCGGTGACAGGGGTCTACGAGCAGTACTTC. Drawing the rest from reference TRBV5-1 and TRBJ2-7, the complete variable domain is KAGVTQTPRYLIKTRGQQVTLSCSPISGHRSVSWYQQTPGQGLQFLFEYFSETQRNKGNFPGRFSGRQFSNSRSEMNVSTLELGDSALYLCASSLNSAVTGVYEQYFGPGTRLTVT.

This clone was detected once. The V call is TRBV6-5, the J call TRBJ2-7; TRBD1 agrees at 11 bases. The CDR3 totals 13 residues. Germline values: CDR1 MNHEY, CDR2 SVGAGI. V trimming: 5 bases; J trimming: 6 bases; junction bases outside the gene matches: 3. The CDR3 loop is CASSTGTGGEQYF. In DNA form, the CDR3 reads TGTGCCAGCAGTACCGGGACAGGGGGCGAGCAGTACTTC.

The chain is built from TRBV5-1 and TRBJ1-2; a weak D match, TRBD1 (6 bases). V lost 0 bases and J 5 bases, leaving 14 bases between the germline ends. The germline V gene encodes CDR1 SGHRS and CDR2 YFSETQ. This CDR3 is built from 15 residues. CDR3 in amino acids: CASSLVSGVGYGYTF. For the CDR3, the DNA is TGCGCCAGCAGCTTGGTGTCAGGGGTTGGGTATGGCTACACCTTC.

This clone was seen at least ten times. This rearrangement joins TRBV28 to TRBJ2-1; D possibly corresponds to TRBD2 (5 bases). Trimming cost V 6 bases and J 4 bases, with 13 bases left between them. The CDR3 has 14 amino acids. Per germline, CDR1 MDHEN and CDR2 SYDVKM. CDR3 bases: TGTGCCAGCAGGGAGGACGTTACGTACAATGAGCAGTTCTTC. This codes for CASREDVTYNEQFF.

This clone was seen a handful of times. The chain employs TRBV2 and TRBJ2-6; TRBD1 aligns across 7 bases. The CDR3 extends over 16 amino acids. Germline V gene sequence: CDR1 SNHLY, CDR2 FYNNEI. The V segment lost 3 bases and the J segment 0 bases; nucleotides outside the gene matches: 2. CDR3 amino acids: CASSEDRFSGANVLTF. DNA for the CDR3: TGTGCCAGCAGTGAGGACAGGTTCTCTGGGGCCAACGTCCTGACTTTC.